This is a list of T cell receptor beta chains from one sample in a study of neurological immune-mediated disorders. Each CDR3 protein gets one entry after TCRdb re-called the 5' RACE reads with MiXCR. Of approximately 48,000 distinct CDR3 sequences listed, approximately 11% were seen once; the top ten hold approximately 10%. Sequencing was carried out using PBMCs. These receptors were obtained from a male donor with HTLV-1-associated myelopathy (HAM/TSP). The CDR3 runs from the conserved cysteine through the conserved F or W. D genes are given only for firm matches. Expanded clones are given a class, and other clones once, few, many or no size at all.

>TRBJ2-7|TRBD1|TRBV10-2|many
TGCGCCAGCAACCGGGACAGGACCCACGAGCAGTACTTC
CASNRDRTHEQYF
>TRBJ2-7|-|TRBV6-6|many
TGTGCCAGCAGGAGGACAGACTATTACGAGCAGTACTTC
CASRRTDYYEQYF
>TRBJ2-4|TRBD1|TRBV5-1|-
TGCGCCAGCAGCCAGGGACAGAAATTAGCCAAAAACATTCAGTACTTC
CASSQGQKLAKNIQYF
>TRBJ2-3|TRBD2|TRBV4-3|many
TGCGCCAGCAGCCAACTAGCGGGGGCGGAGGTAGCAGATACGCAGTATTTT
CASSQLAGAEVADTQYF
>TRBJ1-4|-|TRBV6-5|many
TGTGCCAGCAGTTACCTCCCGCCTGCAACTAATGAAAAACTGTTTTTT
CASSYLPPATNEKLFF
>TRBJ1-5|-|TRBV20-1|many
TGCAGTGCTGGAAAAGAAGGACAGACCTTTAATCAGCCCCAGCATTTT
CSAGKEGQTFNQPQHF
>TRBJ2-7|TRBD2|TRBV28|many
TGTGCCAGCAGTCTCTCGACTAGCGGGCTAATACAAGTCTCCGAGCAGTACTTC
CASSLSTSGLIQVSEQYF
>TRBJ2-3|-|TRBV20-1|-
TGCAGTGCTCCAGGGGGGGGGAGGGTAGATACGCAGTATTTT
CSAPGGGRVDTQYF
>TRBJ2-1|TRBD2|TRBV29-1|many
TGCAGCGTTGACTTAGCGGGGGCTCATAATGAGCAGTTCTTC
CSVDLAGAHNEQFF
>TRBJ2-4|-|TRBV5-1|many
TGCGCCAGCAGCTTCGGACAGGCGGGACTCATAGCCAAAAACATTCAGTACTTC
CASSFGQAGLIAKNIQYF
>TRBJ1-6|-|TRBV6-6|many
TGTGCCAGCAGTTACACAGTTAATTCACCCCTCCACTTT
CASSYTVNSPLHF
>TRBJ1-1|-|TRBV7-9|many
TGTGCCAGCAGCGACAGTACGAACACTGAAGCTTTCTTT
CASSDSTNTEAFF
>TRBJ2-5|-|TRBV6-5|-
TGTGCCAGCAGTTGGTCCCTTGAGCCGAGCCTACAAGAGACCCAGTACTTC
CASSWSLEPSLQETQYF
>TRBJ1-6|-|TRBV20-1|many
TGCAGTGCTAGAGATCTCCGCGGGAGCTCCTATAATTCACCCCTCCACTTT
CSARDLRGSSYNSPLHF
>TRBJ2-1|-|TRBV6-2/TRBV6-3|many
TGTGCCAGCAGTTATGGGACCTCCACAGCTGAGCAGTTCTTC
CASSYGTSTAEQFF
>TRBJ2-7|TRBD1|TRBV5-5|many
TGTGCCAGCAGCGGAACCGGGACAGGAATCTACGAGCAGTACTTC
CASSGTGTGIYEQYF
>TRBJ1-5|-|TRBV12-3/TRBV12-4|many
TGTGCCAGCAGTTTTTGGCAGGGCGGTAATCAGCCCCAGCATTTT
CASSFWQGGNQPQHF
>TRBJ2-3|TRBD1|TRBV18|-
TGTGCCAGCTCACCCGACAGGGAAACAGATACGCAGTATTTT
CASSPDRETDTQYF
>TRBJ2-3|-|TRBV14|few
TGTGCCAGCAGCCAATCGCCTAGCGGCACAGATACGCAGTATTTT
CASSQSPSGTDTQYF
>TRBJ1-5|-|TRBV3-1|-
TGTGCCAGCAGCCGCAGGCCCCAGCATTTT
CASSRRPQHF
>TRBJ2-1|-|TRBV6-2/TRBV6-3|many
TGTGCCAGCAGTTACAGGGATCCCTACAATGAGCAGTTCTTC
CASSYRDPYNEQFF
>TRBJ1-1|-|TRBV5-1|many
TGCGCCAGCTCTCCGTCAGGGGATAGTAAGTATTGGAACACTGAAGCTTTCTTT
CASSPSGDSKYWNTEAFF
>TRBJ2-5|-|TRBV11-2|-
TGTGCCAGCAGCTTAGAGCGGACCCAAGAGACCCAGTACTTC
CASSLERTQETQYF
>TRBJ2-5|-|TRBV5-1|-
TGCGCCAGCAGCTCGACAGGTTTTCGAGAGACCCAGTACTTC
CASSSTGFRETQYF
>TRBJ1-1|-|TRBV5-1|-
TGCGCCAGCAGCATTGGGCTAGATGCCATGAACACTGAAGCTTTCTTT
CASSIGLDAMNTEAFF
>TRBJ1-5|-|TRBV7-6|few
TGTGCCAGCAGCAAGGGAGGAGGGAGCAATCAGCCCCAGCATTTT
CASSKGGGSNQPQHF
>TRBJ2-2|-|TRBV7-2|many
TGTGCCAGCAGCTTAGATTCTAGCGCCGGGGAGCTGTTTTTT
CASSLDSSAGELFF
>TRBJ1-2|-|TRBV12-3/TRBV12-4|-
TGTGCCAGCAGTTTGTTTCGGAGGACTAACTATGGCTACACCTTC
CASSLFRRTNYGYTF
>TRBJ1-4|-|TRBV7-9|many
TGTGCCAGCAGCCCATCGGGGTACGGTGAAAAACTGTTTTTT
CASSPSGYGEKLFF
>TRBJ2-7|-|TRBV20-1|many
TGCAGTGCTAGCCCGCCCGAGAACTACGAGCAGTACTTC
CSASPPENYEQYF
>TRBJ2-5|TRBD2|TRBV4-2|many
TGTGCCAGCAGCCAAGGGCTAGCGGAAGAGACCCAGTACTTC
CASSQGLAEETQYF
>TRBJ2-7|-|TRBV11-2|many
TGTGCCAGCAGCTTAGAGGCAGGGACTTCCTACGAGCAGTACTTC
CASSLEAGTSYEQYF
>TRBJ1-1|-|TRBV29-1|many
TGCAGGGCCTCGAAGGGTTTGAACACTGAAGCTTTCTTT
CRASKGLNTEAFF
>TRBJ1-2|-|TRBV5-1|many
TGCGCCAGCAGCTTGGCGCAGACGGGGAATGGCTACACCTTC
CASSLAQTGNGYTF
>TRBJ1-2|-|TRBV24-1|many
TGTGCCACGGGACCATCAGGAGCTACTAACTATGGCTACACCTTC
CATGPSGATNYGYTF
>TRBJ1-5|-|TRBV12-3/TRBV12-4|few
TGTGCCAGCAGTTTTGCGGGGAATCAGCCCCAGCATTTT
CASSFAGNQPQHF
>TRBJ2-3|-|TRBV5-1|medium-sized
TGCGCCAGCAGCCCCGAGGACTCCACTAATACGCAGTATTTT
CASSPEDSTNTQYF
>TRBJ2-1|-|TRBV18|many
TGTGCCAGCTCACCAGACAGAAAGCGGAATGAGCAGTTCTTC
CASSPDRKRNEQFF
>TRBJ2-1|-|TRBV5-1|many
TGCGCCAGCAGCACCGGACCCCTCAATGAGCAGTTCTTC
CASSTGPLNEQFF
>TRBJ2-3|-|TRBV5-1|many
TGCGCCAGCAGCTTGGCCGGGTGGGGCGCAGATACGCAGTATTTT
CASSLAGWGADTQYF
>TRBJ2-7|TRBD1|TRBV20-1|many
TGCAGTGCTAGAGATCCCCAGGGGGCCTACGAGCAGTACTTC
CSARDPQGAYEQYF
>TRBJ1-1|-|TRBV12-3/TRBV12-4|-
TGTGCCAGCACCATGGTAGGGATGAACACTGAAGCTTTCTTT
CASTMVGMNTEAFF
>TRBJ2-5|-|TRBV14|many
TGTGCCAGCAGCCAAAACACGGGGGAGACCCAGTACTTC
CASSQNTGETQYF
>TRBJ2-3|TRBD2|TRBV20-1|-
TGCAGTGCGGAGGCGGGAGAGAGAACAGATACGCAGTATTTT
CSAEAGERTDTQYF
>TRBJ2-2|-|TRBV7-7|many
TGTGCCAGCAGCCCAGGGACAATGAACACCGGGGAGCTGTTTTTT
CASSPGTMNTGELFF
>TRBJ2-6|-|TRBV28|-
TGTGCCAGCAACCTCCCGGGGGCCAACGTCCAGACTTTC
CASNLPGANVQTF
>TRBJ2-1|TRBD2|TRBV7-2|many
TGTGCCAGCAGCTTAAGTGGGCTAGCGGGGGTTGAGCAGTTCTTC
CASSLSGLAGVEQFF
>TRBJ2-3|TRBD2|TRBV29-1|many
TGCAGCGGTGGGATCGCGGGGGTGACAGATACGCAGTATTTT
CSGGIAGVTDTQYF
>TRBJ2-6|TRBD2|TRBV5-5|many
TGTGCCAGCAGCTTAACGCTAGCGGGGTTAGGTGGGGCCAACGTCCTGACTTTC
CASSLTLAGLGGANVLTF
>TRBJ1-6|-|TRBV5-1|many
TGCGCCAGCAGCTTCTCGGTAACAGGGACCAATTCACCCCTCCACTTT
CASSFSVTGTNSPLHF
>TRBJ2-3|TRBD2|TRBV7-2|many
TGTGCCAGCAGCTCCCTTACAGCGGGGGGGTCAGATACGCAGTATTTT
CASSSLTAGGSDTQYF
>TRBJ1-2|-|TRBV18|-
TGTGCCAGCTCACCACCGGGGCTCATGAACTATGGCTACACCTTC
CASSPPGLMNYGYTF
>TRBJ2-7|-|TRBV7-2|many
TGTGCCAGCAGCCCCTCGGTGTCCTACGAGCAGTACTTC
CASSPSVSYEQYF
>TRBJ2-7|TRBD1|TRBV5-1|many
TGCGCCAGCACCCCCGGGACAGGGATTTTCTACGAGCAGTACTTC
CASTPGTGIFYEQYF
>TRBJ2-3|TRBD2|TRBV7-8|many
TGTGCCAGCAGCTTCACCGGGACTATCACAGATACGCAGTATTTT
CASSFTGTITDTQYF
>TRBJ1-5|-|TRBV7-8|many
TGTGCCAGCAGCCGGACGGTCAATAGCAATCAGCCCCAGCATTTT
CASSRTVNSNQPQHF
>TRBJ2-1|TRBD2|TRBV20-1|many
TGCAGTGCTAGAGGCACTAGCGGTCCTTACAATGAGCAGTTCTTC
CSARGTSGPYNEQFF
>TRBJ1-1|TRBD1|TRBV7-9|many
TGTGCCAGCAGCTTAGGTCTTGGCGGGACAGCGAGAGAAGCTTTCTTT
CASSLGLGGTAREAFF
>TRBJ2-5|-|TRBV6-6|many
TGTGCCAGCAGTTACGGCCTACAAGAGACCCAGTACTTC
CASSYGLQETQYF
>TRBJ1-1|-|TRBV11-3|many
TGTGCCAGCAGCTCCCGACAGGCCGGGAACACTGAAGCTTTCTTT
CASSSRQAGNTEAFF